These 3 T cell receptor beta chains share one sample of origin, sequenced in a study of cytomegalovirus exposure and HLA in healthy donors. Data came from immunoSEQ multiplex PCR; TCRdb stores just in-frame clones and leaves some out. The repertoire consists of 150,000 to 200,000 clones, with just under 85% occurring once and the leading ten covering about 2.3%. The sequencing sample was made of PBMCs. Source of these receptors: a man aged 25-40 years in good health and CMV-seropositive.

The rearrangement links TRBV28 to TRBJ1-2, with D possibly matching TRBD1 (6 bases). Trimming removed 2 bases at V and 8 bases at J, with 9 bases between. Germline loops: CDR1 MDHEN, CDR2 SYDVKM. This CDR3 region has 12 residues. The CDR3 loop is CASSLPGAGYTF. The CDR3, as DNA: TGTGCCAGCAGTTTACCAGGGGCCGGCTACACCTTC.

Remarks on this clone: Other DNA sequences from this sample encode an identical CDR3 as well. The chain has TRBV9 and TRBJ1-2, with D tentatively TRBD1 (6 bases). In germline, CDR1 is SGDLS, CDR2 YYNGEE. The CDR3 has 14 amino acids. V lost 2 bases and J lost 3, with 11 bases in between. The CDR3 region has the DNA TGTGCCAGCAGCGTGGGGGGGGGCGACTATGGCTACACCTTC. This gives the protein CASSVGGGDYGYTF.

The chain links TRBV5-1 to TRBJ2-3, with no clear D. Trimming cost V 4 bases and J 0 bases, with 9 bases left between them. The CDR3 sequence is 14 residues long. Germline lookup yields CDR1 SGHRS and CDR2 YFSETQ. CDR3 sequence reads: CASSIVTSTDTQYF. The CDR3 region has the DNA TGCGCCAGCAGCATCGTGACTAGCACAGATACGCAGTATTTT.